One and the same sample provided the 20 T cell receptor beta chains below, sequenced in a study of blood T cell repertoires in COVID-19. TCRdb's copy holds only in-frame clones and misses some; the assay was immunoSEQ multiplex PCR. In the table there are about 250,000 clones, 80% to 90% of which are singletons. Sequencing was performed on peripheral blood. These receptors were collected from a man aged 35 to 55 with active or convalescent COVID-19.

The J gene is TRBJ2-1, the V gene TRBV5-5, with TRBD1 matching over 9 bases. Germline loops: CDR1 SGHKS, CDR2 YYEKEE (reference sequence). CDR3 length equals 14 residues. Trimming removed 2 bases from V and 8 bases from J; junction bases left unmatched: 5. The CDR3 is CASSFRTGVDEQFF. As DNA, the CDR3 is TGTGCCAGCAGCTTCCGGACAGGGGTGGATGAGCAGTTCTTC.

The rearrangement uses TRBV19 and TRBJ1-5; 11 nucleotides agree with TRBD1. The CDR3 extends over 15 amino acids. Germline CDR1 LNHDA, CDR2 SQIVND (reference sequence). V trimming: 7 bases; J trimming: 6 bases; junction bases outside the gene matches: 8. The DNA for the CDR3 is TGTGCCAGTAACCCCGGGACAGGGGGTATTCAGCCCCAGCATTTT. As protein: CASNPGTGGIQPQHF.

This rearrangement joins TRBV5-1 to TRBJ2-2; D may be TRBD1 (6 bases). Trimming removed 4 bases at V and 5 bases at J, with 12 bases between. CDR1 SGHRS and CDR2 YFSETQ come from the germline V gene. The CDR3 runs to 14 residues. CDR3 nucleotides: TGCGCCAGCAGCCCCCTTACAGGGACCGGGGAGCTGTTTTTT. This translates into CASSPLTGTGELFF.

V usage is TRBV7-2 and J usage is TRBJ1-1; D is possibly TRBD1 (6 bases). The CDR3 has 14 amino acids. The ends were cut back, 2 bases at V and 5 bases at J, with 12 bases in the middle. Germline-derived CDR1 and CDR2 are SGHTA and FQGNSA. CDR3 DNA: TGTGCCAGCAGCTTAACAGGGTCGGGGACTGAAGCTTTCTTT. As protein: CASSLTGSGTEAFF.

V gene TRBV5-8 combines with J gene TRBJ1-3, with D hard to call. V lost 1 base and J 0 bases, leaving 8 bases between the germline ends. The CDR3 has 15 amino acids. Germline loops: CDR1 SGHTS, CDR2 YDEGEE. Here the CDR3 reads CASSLRRSSGNTIYF. The DNA for the CDR3 is TGTGCCAGCAGCTTGCGGAGGAGCTCTGGAAACACCATATATTTT.

This rearrangement joins TRBV29-1 to TRBJ1-2; TRBD1 is a possible D gene (5 bases). There are 13 residues in the CDR3. Trimming took off 3 bases at V and 6 bases at J, with 14 bases between the two ends. In germline, CDR1 is SQVTM, CDR2 ANQGSEA. The CDR3 DNA follows: TGCAGCGTTGAGCCCCGGTCGGGGGATGGCTACACCTTC. Encoded protein: CSVEPRSGDGYTF.

The chain uses TRBV18 and TRBJ1-2, with D tentatively TRBD1 (5 bases). V was pared by 6 bases and J by 5 bases, with 16 bases between. Looked up from germline, CDR1 is KGHSH and CDR2 is LQKENI. The CDR3 spans 14 residues. The CDR3 is CASSQDRDFYGYTF. CDR3 DNA sequence: TGTGCCAGCTCGCAAGACAGAGACTTTTATGGCTACACCTTC.

The chain has TRBV6-6 and TRBJ1-2; TRBD1 aligns across 7 bases. The CDR3 has 16 amino acids. V shed 5 bases and J 0 bases; nucleotides not matched to a gene: 9. Germline V lookup: CDR1 MNHNY, CDR2 SVGAGI (reference sequence). The CDR3 protein is CASSRSGQESNYGYTF. CDR3 nucleotides: TGTGCCAGCAGTCGATCAGGACAGGAGTCTAACTATGGCTACACCTTC.

V and J are TRBV4-1 and TRBJ2-3; 12 bases fit TRBD1. This CDR3 comprises 15 residues. CDR1 MGHRA and CDR2 YSYEKL come from the germline V gene. V shed 4 bases, J shed 5 bases, and the junction held 4 bases outside the gene matches. Written as DNA, the CDR3 is TGCGCCAGCAGCCTGGGACAGGGGGCCGGAGATACGCAGTATTTT. This translates into CASSLGQGAGDTQYF.

The J gene is TRBJ1-5, the V gene TRBV3-1 (or the pseudogene TRBV3-2); D is unresolved. Germline CDR1 reads LGHDT; CDR2 reads YNNKEL (reference sequence). CDR3 size: 14 residues. V lost 6 bases, J lost 5 bases, and 14 bases lay in between. CDR3 coding DNA: TGTGCCAGCAGTCAACACGGGGAATATCAGCCCCAGCATTTT. It codes for CASSQHGEYQPQHF.

In its sample, this clone was seen once. The rearrangement uses TRBV3-1 (or the pseudogene TRBV3-2) and TRBJ2-5, with TRBD1 matching over 7 bases. The germline V gene has CDR1 LGHDT and CDR2 YNNKEL (reference sequence). The length of the CDR3 is 14 residues. The V segment lost 2 bases and the J segment 4 bases; nucleotides outside the gene matches: 4. As DNA, the CDR3 is TGTGCCAGCAGCCAACGGGACAGTGCAGAGACCCAGTACTTC. It yields the protein CASSQRDSAETQYF.

The V call is TRBV5-1, the J call TRBJ1-1, with D perhaps matching TRBD1 (6 bases). Trimming took 4 bases from V and 6 from J, leaving 16 bases between them. The CDR3 has 14 amino acids. Germline loops: CDR1 SGHRS, CDR2 YFSETQ. The CDR3 is CASSGETGQSEAFF. Here the CDR3 DNA reads TGCGCCAGCAGCGGAGAGACAGGACAATCTGAAGCTTTCTTT.

The chain employs TRBV6-5 and TRBJ1-6, with D tentatively TRBD1 (6 bases). The CDR3 sequence is 15 residues long. Germline lookup yields CDR1 MNHEY and CDR2 SVGAGI. V dropped 4 bases and J dropped 0 bases, with 7 bases sitting between them. The CDR3 spells CASSLDSSYNSPLHF. CDR3 bases: TGTGCCAGCAGTTTGGACAGCTCCTATAATTCACCCCTCCACTTT.

This chain links TRBV15 with TRBJ2-1; 13 bases are shared with TRBD2. Trimming removed 5 bases from V and 0 bases from J; junction bases left unmatched: 1. CDR1 is LNHNV, CDR2 YYDKDF, per germline (reference sequence). The CDR3 runs to 16 residues. In DNA form, the CDR3 reads TGTGCCACCAGCGGGACTAGCGGGGACTCCTACAATGAGCAGTTCTTC. It specifies CATSGTSGDSYNEQFF.

This clone came up a few times. The rearrangement joins TRBV11-3 to TRBJ2-7; a possible D gene is TRBD1 (5 bases). Trimming shortened V by 6 bases and J by 2 bases, and 11 bases separated the two germline ends. The CDR3 length is 13 residues. CDR1 and CDR2 from the germline V gene are SGHNT and YENEEA. The CDR3 DNA reads TGTGCCAGCAGTCCGACAGCTACCTACGAGCAGTACTTC. This codes for CASSPTATYEQYF.

This rearrangement joins TRBV13 to TRBJ1-2, with D possibly being TRBD1 (5 bases). The CDR3 has 13 amino acids. Trimming stripped 0 bases from V and 7 bases from J, with 9 bases between. The germline V gene encodes CDR1 PRHDT and CDR2 FYEKMQ (reference sequence). CDR3 sequence reads: CASSLGQGSGYTF. Here the CDR3 DNA reads TGTGCCAGCAGCTTAGGCCAGGGCTCTGGCTACACCTTC.

The chain has TRBV7-2 and TRBJ2-3; D perhaps matches TRBD2 (6 bases). The CDR3 spans 15 residues. Trimming removed 5 bases at V and 0 bases at J, with 12 bases between. The germline CDR1 and CDR2 sequences are SGHTA and FQGNSA. The chain's CDR3 is CASSPVEGSTDTQYF. CDR3 sequence (DNA): TGTGCCAGCAGCCCCGTGGAGGGTAGCACAGATACGCAGTATTTT. The entire variable domain, with the rest obtained from reference TRBV7-2 and TRBJ2-3, is as follows: GAGVSQSPSNKVTEKGKDVELRCDPISGHTALYWYRQSLGQGLEFLIYFQGNSAPDKSGLPSDRFSAERTGGSVSTLTIQRTQQEDSAVYLCASSPVEGSTDTQYFGPGTRLTVL.

This chain connects TRBV4-2 to TRBJ1-2; 11 positions match TRBD1. CDR3 size: 15 residues. V lost 1 base to trimming and J lost 4 bases; unmatched junction nucleotides: 2. Germline CDR1 LGHNA, CDR2 YNFKEQ. This CDR3 reads CASSQVGTGGYGYTF. The CDR3 DNA follows: TGTGCCAGCAGCCAAGTCGGGACAGGGGGCTATGGCTACACCTTC.

J is TRBJ1-1 and V is TRBV30; maybe TRBD1 (5 bases). The V and J ends lost 2 bases and 4 bases respectively, with 11 bases between them. The CDR3 is 13 residues long. Germline V gives CDR1 GTSNPN, CDR2 SVGIG (reference sequence). CDR3 sequence: CAWSSGSSTEAFF. In DNA, the CDR3 is TGTGCCTGGAGTTCAGGGTCCAGCACTGAAGCTTTCTTT.

The genes are TRBV7-9 and TRBJ1-2; D possibly corresponds to TRBD1 (5 bases). Germline V lookup: CDR1 SEHNR, CDR2 FQNEAQ (reference sequence). V was shortened by 8 bases and J by 6 bases, with 22 bases between the two germline ends. This CDR3 contains 15 residues. The CDR3 protein is CASPTQGAGWDGYTF. CDR3 sequence (DNA): TGTGCCAGCCCTACCCAAGGGGCCGGATGGGATGGCTACACCTTC.